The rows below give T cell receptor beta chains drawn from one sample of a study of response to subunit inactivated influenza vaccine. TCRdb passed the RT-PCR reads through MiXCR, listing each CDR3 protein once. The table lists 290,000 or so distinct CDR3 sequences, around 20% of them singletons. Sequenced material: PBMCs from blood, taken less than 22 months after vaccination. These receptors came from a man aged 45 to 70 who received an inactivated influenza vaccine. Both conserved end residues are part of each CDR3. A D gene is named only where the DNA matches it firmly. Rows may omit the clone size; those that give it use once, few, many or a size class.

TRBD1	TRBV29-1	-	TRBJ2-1	TGCAGCGTTTTTACAGGGGATCCCTTCTTC	CSVFTGDPFF
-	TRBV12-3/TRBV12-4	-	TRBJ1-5	TGTGCCAGCAGTTTCTCGGAGCAGCCCCAGCATTTT	CASSFSEQPQHF
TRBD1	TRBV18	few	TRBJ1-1	TGTGCCAGCACCTCGACAGGGGGGTACACTGAAGCTTTCTTT	CASTSTGGYTEAFF
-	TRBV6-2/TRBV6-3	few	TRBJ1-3	TGTGCCAGCAGTTACTCGATTGGACGATCTTCGGGAGGAAACACCATATATTTT	CASSYSIGRSSGGNTIYF
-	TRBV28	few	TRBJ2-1	TGTGCCAGCAGTTTGGCTAGCGTGGGCAATGAGCAGTTCTTC	CASSLASVGNEQFF
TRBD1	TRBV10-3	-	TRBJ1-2	TGTGCCATCAGTTCACCGGGACAGACCTATGGCTACACCTTC	CAISSPGQTYGYTF
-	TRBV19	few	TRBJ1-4	TGTGCCAGTAGTATCGGGTGGACTAATGAAAAACTGTTTTTT	CASSIGWTNEKLFF
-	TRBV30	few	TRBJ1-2	TGTGCCTGGAGTGCCGGGGACGTGGGGGGCTACACCTTC	CAWSAGDVGGYTF
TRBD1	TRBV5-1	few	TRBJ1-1	TGCGCCAGCTCGACCGGGACAGTAAACACTGAAGCTTTCTTT	CASSTGTVNTEAFF
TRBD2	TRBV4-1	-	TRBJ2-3	TGCGCCAGCAGCCTTAGCGGGGGACTACTCACAGATACGCAGTATTTT	CASSLSGGLLTDTQYF
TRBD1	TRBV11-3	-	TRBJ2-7	TGTGCCAGCAGCTCCCCCGGGACAGGGGGCAACGAGCAGTACTTC	CASSSPGTGGNEQYF
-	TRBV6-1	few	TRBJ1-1	TGTGCCAGCAAAAGGACAAAGAACACTGAAGCTTTCTTT	CASKRTKNTEAFF
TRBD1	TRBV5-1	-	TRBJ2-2	TGCGCCAGCAGCTTGCAGGGACAGGGTTCCGGGGAGCTGTTTTTT	CASSLQGQGSGELFF
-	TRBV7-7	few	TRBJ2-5	TGTGCCAGCAGCCTAGCCCGTTCGGGACACCGCCAAGAGACCCAGTACTTC	CASSLARSGHRQETQYF
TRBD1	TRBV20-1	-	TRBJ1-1	TGCAGTGCTAGAGAAACGGCCGGACAGGGTAATGAAGCTTTCTTT	CSARETAGQGNEAFF
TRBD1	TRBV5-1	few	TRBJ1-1	TGCGCCAGCAGCTCGACCCGACAGGGGGGAACTGAAGCTTTCTTT	CASSSTRQGGTEAFF
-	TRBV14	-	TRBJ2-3	TGTGCCAGCAGCCTATGGCGGACTCACACCCCAGATACGCAGTATTTT	CASSLWRTHTPDTQYF
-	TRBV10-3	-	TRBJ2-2	TGTGCCACCAGGGTTGGGGGACCCGGGGAGCTGTTTTTT	CATRVGGPGELFF
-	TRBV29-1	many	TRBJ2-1	TGCAGCGTTGAACGCGGATGGAATGAGCAGTTCTTC	CSVERGWNEQFF
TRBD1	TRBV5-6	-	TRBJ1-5	TGTGCCAGCAGCTTGAGATTAGGGGGCCTTAGCAATCAGCCCCAGCATTTT	CASSLRLGGLSNQPQHF
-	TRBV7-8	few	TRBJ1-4	TGTGCCAGCAGCTTGGGGGGGCGCCAGGGTGAAAAACTGTTTTTT	CASSLGGRQGEKLFF
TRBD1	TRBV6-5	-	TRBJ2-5	TGTGCCAGCAGTTCCCAAAGAACAGGGGGCCACGAGACCCAGCACTTC	CASSSQRTGGHETQHF
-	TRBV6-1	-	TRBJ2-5	TGTGCCAGCGGAAGACACGGGGCCCAAGAGACCCAGTACTTC	CASGRHGAQETQYF
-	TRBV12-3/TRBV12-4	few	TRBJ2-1	TGTGCCAGCAGACCTTGGGACCGGCTTGGGGATGAGCAGTTCTTC	CASRPWDRLGDEQFF
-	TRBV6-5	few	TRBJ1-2	TGTGCCAGCAGTTTAACCATACAGGGCCGAGGGAACTATGGCTACACCTTC	CASSLTIQGRGNYGYTF
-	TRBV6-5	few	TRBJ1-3	TGTGCCACCACTCTTGGAAACACCATATATTTT	CATTLGNTIYF
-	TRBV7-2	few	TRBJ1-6	TGTGCCAGCAGCCGAGGGGCGGAGAGCTCCTATAATTCACCCCTCCACTTT	CASSRGAESSYNSPLHF
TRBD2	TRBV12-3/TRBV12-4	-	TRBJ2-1	TGTGCCAGCAGTAACTCCGGGACTAGATACAATGAGCAGTTCTTC	CASSNSGTRYNEQFF
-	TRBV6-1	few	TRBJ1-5	TGTGCCAGCAAACCGGGTCACAATCAGCCCCAGCATTTT	CASKPGHNQPQHF
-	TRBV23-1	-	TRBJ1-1	TGCGCCAGCAGTCGGATCGGCCCTCCGAACACTGAAGCTTTCTTT	CASSRIGPPNTEAFF
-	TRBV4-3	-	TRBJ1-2	TGCGCCAGCAGCCAAGATACCTTCGCGGGCTACACCTTC	CASSQDTFAGYTF
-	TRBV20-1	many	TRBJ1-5	TGCAGTGCTAGAGTGGGGACCAATCAGCCCCAGCATTTT	CSARVGTNQPQHF
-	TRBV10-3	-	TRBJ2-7	TGTGCCACACAGACAGATACCTACGAGCAGTACTTC	CATQTDTYEQYF
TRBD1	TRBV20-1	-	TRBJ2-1	TGCAGTGCTGCCAACATACGGGACAGGGCCTCCTACAATGAGCAGTTCTTC	CSAANIRDRASYNEQFF
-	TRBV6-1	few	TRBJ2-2	TGTGCCAGCACCCTCCTGGGGGACACCGGGGAGCTGTTTTTT	CASTLLGDTGELFF
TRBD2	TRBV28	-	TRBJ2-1	TGTGCCAGCAGCCTTAGCGGGGGGGCACTTTATGAGCAGTTCTTC	CASSLSGGALYEQFF
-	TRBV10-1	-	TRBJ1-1	TGCGCCAGCAGTGAACGGAGGAACACTGAAGCTTTCTTT	CASSERRNTEAFF
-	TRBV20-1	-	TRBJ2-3	TGCAGTGTTCAAGGTCTATTTCGGGCAGATACGCAGTATTTT	CSVQGLFRADTQYF
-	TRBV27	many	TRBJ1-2	TGTGCCAGCAGTTTATTACAGGGCTGGACGGAAAACTATGGCTACACCTTC	CASSLLQGWTENYGYTF
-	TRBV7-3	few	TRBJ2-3	TGTGCCAGCAGCGCAGGGGACGGTAGAAGGACAGATACGCAGTATTTT	CASSAGDGRRTDTQYF
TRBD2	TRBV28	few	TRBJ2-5	TGTGCCAGCAGTTTACTTGAGCGGGGCGGGACCCAGTACTTC	CASSLLERGGTQYF
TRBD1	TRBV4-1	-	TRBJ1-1	TGCGCCAGCAGACACCCGGGACAGGGGGCAGGTGGCACTGAAGCTTTCTTT	CASRHPGQGAGGTEAFF
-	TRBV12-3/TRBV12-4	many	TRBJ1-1	TGTGCCAGCAGTTTCAAGAGCCGGACTGAAGCTTTCTTT	CASSFKSRTEAFF
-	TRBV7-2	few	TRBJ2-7	TGTGCCAGCAGCTTAGGGGCCTACGAGCAGTACTTC	CASSLGAYEQYF
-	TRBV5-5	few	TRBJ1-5	TGTGCCAGCAGCTACCGGGACAACCACAATCAGCCCCAGCATTTT	CASSYRDNHNQPQHF
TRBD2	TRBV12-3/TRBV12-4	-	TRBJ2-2	TGTGCCAGCAGGGGACTAGCGGATAACACCGGGGAGCTGTTTTTT	CASRGLADNTGELFF
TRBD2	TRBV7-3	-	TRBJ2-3	TGTGCCAGCAGCCCCCCCGGACTAGCGGGAGTTCCAGATACGCAGTATTTT	CASSPPGLAGVPDTQYF
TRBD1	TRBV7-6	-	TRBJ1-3	TGTGCCAGCAGCTTAGCGGGACAGGGGTATAGCACCATATATTTT	CASSLAGQGYSTIYF